This TCR beta chain was recovered during a study of CD8+ T cells in alopecia areata. Study results and caveats: Sequences from scalp samples also cover resident alphabeta T cells of normal skin.

This clone was counted only a few times. Antigen unknown. Sample treatment: oral pan-JAK inhibitor, 5-10 mg twice daily. Sequencing templates came from extracted RNA that was reverse transcribed into cDNA. The method was immunoSEQ multiplex PCR; TCRdb's version includes in-frame clones alone and lacks a portion of them. The sample lists 200,000 to 250,000 clones, 40% to 55% occurring once. This CDR3 contains 15 residues. The ends were cut back, 3 bases at V and 0 bases at J, with 9 bases in the middle. The germline gives CDR1 SGHAT, CDR2 FQNNGV. The clonotype originates from a human donor with alopecia areata. This material consisted of CD4+ T cells sorted from blood, taken at approximately week 39, from a patient treated with tofacitinib. This sequence joins TRBV11-2 and TRBJ2-1; possible D gene TRBD2, 6 bases. CDR3 protein: CASSFRRASYNEQFF. The DNA of the CDR3 is TGTGCCAGCAGCTTCAGGAGGGCCTCCTACAATGAGCAGTTCTTC.